The 21 T cell receptor beta chains below all came from one sample that was sequenced in a study of blood T cell repertoires in COVID-19. Profiled with immunoSEQ multiplex PCR; TCRdb holds only in-frame clones, not every one. In the table there are 110,000 or so clones, roughly 82% of which are singletons. Sequencing input: peripheral blood. These receptors all come from a human donor in a cohort sampled during active COVID-19.

The V call is TRBV2, the J call TRBJ1-6; D perhaps matches TRBD1 (6 bases). Looked up from germline, CDR1 is SNHLY and CDR2 is FYNNEI. The CDR3 runs 15 residues. The germline V and J ends were trimmed by 6 bases and 7 bases, with 16 bases remaining between them. CDR3 region: CASRDRSGANSPLHF. In nucleotides, the CDR3 is TGTGCCAGCAGGGATAGATCAGGGGCCAATTCACCCCTCCACTTT.

This chain connects TRBV19 to TRBJ2-3; maybe TRBD2 (6 bases). Trimming removed 9 bases at V and 6 bases at J, with 13 bases between. CDR1 is LNHDA, CDR2 SQIVND, per germline (reference sequence). The CDR3 consists of 12 residues. CDR3 coding DNA: TGTGCCAGCCGCCAGGCGGGGGATACGCAGTATTTT. Encoded protein: CASRQAGDTQYF.

This clone was counted once. V and J are TRBV19 and TRBJ2-2; 9 bases line up with TRBD1. V lost 4 bases to trimming and J lost 7 bases; unmatched junction nucleotides: 4. Germline CDR1 LNHDA, CDR2 SQIVND (reference sequence). The CDR3 contains 14 residues. CDR3 DNA: TGTGCCAGTAGTACCGGGACAGGGTTCGGGGAGCTGTTTTTT. It codes for CASSTGTGFGELFF.

This chain links TRBV27 with TRBJ1-6; TRBD1 aligns across 7 bases. The germline gives CDR1 MNHEY, CDR2 SMNVEV (reference sequence). The CDR3 is made up of 15 amino acids. J lost 6 bases, V lost 5 bases, and 7 bases had no gene match. The CDR3 coding sequence is TGTGCCAGCAGTCCACAGACAGGGAGTAATTCACCCCTCCACTTT. It specifies CASSPQTGSNSPLHF.

The chain combines TRBV5-1 with TRBJ2-7, with a tentative D call TRBD2 (5 bases). V lost 3 bases to trimming and J lost 1 base, with 17 bases between them. The CDR3 loop spans 16 amino acids. Germline V CDR1 and CDR2: SGHRS, YFSETQ. The CDR3 DNA reads as TGCGCCAGCAGCTACGCGCGGGCCTCACTTTCCTACGAGCAGTACTTC. This translates into CASSYARASLSYEQYF.

The genes are TRBV20-1 and TRBJ2-3; 11 bases line up with TRBD2. With 3 bases clipped from V and 2 bases from J, the junction kept 7 bases outside the gene matches. Germline-derived CDR1 and CDR2 are DFQATT and SNEGSKA (reference sequence). CDR3 size: 16 residues. The CDR3 spells CSASGSSGGSTDTQYF. DNA for the CDR3: TGCAGTGCTAGTGGCTCTAGCGGGGGGTCCACAGATACGCAGTATTTT.

CDR3 sequence (DNA): TGCGCCAGCAGCCGAGGTAGGGACACCTTCACAGATACGCAGTATTTT. It translates to CASSRGRDTFTDTQYF. The chain links TRBV4-1 to TRBJ2-3; a weak D match, TRBD1 (6 bases). Germline CDR1 MGHRA, CDR2 YSYEKL. The CDR3 runs to 16 residues. V lost 4 bases and J 2 bases, leaving 16 bases between the germline ends.

The chain is built from TRBV4-3 and TRBJ2-5, with 10 bases aligning to TRBD1. With 3 bases clipped from V and 3 bases from J, the junction kept 1 base outside the gene matches. The CDR3 runs to 14 residues. Germline CDR1 and CDR2: LGHNA and YSLEER. The DNA of the CDR3 is TGCGCCAGCAGCCAGGGACAGGGGAAAGAGACCCAGTACTTC. Residues: CASSQGQGKETQYF.

In its sample, this clone was seen a few times. This sequence joins TRBV5-1 and TRBJ1-6; the D gene is possibly TRBD1 (5 bases). CDR3 length equals 15 residues. The germline CDR1 and CDR2 sequences are SGHRS and YFSETQ. Trimming pared 4 bases from V and 7 bases from J, leaving 15 bases between. The DNA for the CDR3 is TGCGCCAGCAGCCCGGACGGGGGAAAGAATTCACCCCTCCACTTT. Translating gives CASSPDGGKNSPLHF.

The chain recombines TRBV19 with TRBJ2-6; the D gene is possibly TRBD1 (6 bases). The CDR3 sequence is 16 residues long. Germline-derived CDR1 and CDR2 are LNHDA and SQIVND (reference sequence). Deletions cut 6 bases from V and 0 bases from J, with 12 bases between. The CDR3 is CASSRDTNSGANVLTF. Written as DNA, the CDR3 is TGTGCCAGTAGCAGGGACACCAACTCTGGGGCCAACGTCCTGACTTTC.

As to this clone: Other DNA sequences from this sample encode an identical CDR3 as well. The chain uses TRBV3-1 (or the pseudogene TRBV3-2) and TRBJ2-7; 11 bases map to TRBD2. V trimming: 6 bases; J trimming: 4 bases; junction bases outside the gene matches: 2. Germline V gene data show CDR1 as LGHDT and CDR2 as YNNKEL (reference sequence). This CDR3 spans 13 amino acids. The DNA of the CDR3 is TGTGCCAGCAGACTAGCGGGGGCTTACGAGCAGTACTTC. The encoded protein is CASRLAGAYEQYF.

The chain combines TRBV3-1 (or the pseudogene TRBV3-2) with TRBJ1-5; the D gene is possibly TRBD1 (5 bases). The ends were cut back, 5 bases at V and 5 bases at J, with 13 bases in the middle. The CDR3 runs 14 residues. Germline loops: CDR1 LGHDT, CDR2 YNNKEL (reference sequence). CDR3 protein: CASSFGAGDQPQHF. In DNA form, the CDR3 reads TGTGCCAGCAGCTTCGGCGCGGGGGATCAGCCCCAGCATTTT.

Regarding this clone: The sample carries other DNA sequences with the same CDR3. The chain employs TRBV5-1 and TRBJ2-2; D is possibly TRBD1 (6 bases). Germline V lookup: CDR1 SGHRS, CDR2 YFSETQ. The CDR3 is made up of 14 amino acids. V was pared by 4 bases and J by 2 bases, with 9 bases between. The CDR3 nucleotides read TGCGCCAGCAGCCGGGACACTAACACCGGGGAGCTGTTTTTT. Its translation: CASSRDTNTGELFF.

The chain joins TRBV5-4 to TRBJ1-4, with TRBD1 matching 7 bases. Germline CDR1 and CDR2: SGHNT and YYREEE (reference sequence). With 4 bases clipped from V and 12 bases from J, the junction kept 9 bases outside the gene matches. The CDR3 length is 13 residues. The DNA of the CDR3 is TGTGCCAGCAGCCGGGACAGCCCGGGGGAACTGTTTTTT. As protein: CASSRDSPGELFF.

This clone has a single count. This chain uses TRBV18 with TRBJ2-1, with a possible D match to TRBD2 (5 bases). CDR1 is KGHSH and CDR2 is LQKENI in the germline V gene. V gave up 2 bases and J gave up 2 bases, with 7 bases separating them. This CDR3 has 14 residues. As DNA, the CDR3 is TGTGCCAGCTCACCAACCGGGGCCTACAATGAGCAGTTCTTC. Its protein is CASSPTGAYNEQFF.

The rearrangement links TRBV11-2 to TRBJ1-2; D is ambiguous. V dropped 5 bases and J dropped 8 bases, with 9 bases sitting between them. Germline V CDR1 and CDR2: SGHAT, FQNNGV. This CDR3 spans 11 amino acids. The CDR3 loop reads CASSPGRGYTF. Here the CDR3 DNA reads TGTGCCAGCAGCCCCGGGAGGGGCTACACCTTC.

This sequence joins TRBV9 and TRBJ2-3; a possible D gene is TRBD2 (5 bases). Germline CDR1 reads SGDLS; CDR2 reads YYNGEE. This CDR3 spans 16 amino acids. V lost 0 bases to trimming and J lost 2 bases, with 13 bases between them. The CDR3 DNA sequence: TGTGCCAGCAGCGTAGGGGTGGACTTAGTCACAGATACGCAGTATTTT. It is translated as CASSVGVDLVTDTQYF.

The V and J genes are TRBV5-5 and TRBJ2-3; maybe TRBD2 (5 bases). The CDR3 has 16 residues. V was shortened by 4 bases and J by 0 bases, with 15 bases between the two germline ends. Germline V gives CDR1 SGHKS, CDR2 YYEKEE (reference sequence). CDR3 loop: CASSIGLIGSTDTQYF. The CDR3 region has the DNA TGTGCCAGCAGCATCGGACTGATTGGAAGCACAGATACGCAGTATTTT.

V gene TRBV6-1 combines with J gene TRBJ1-6; no clear D gene. CDR3 length: 18 residues. V lost 1 base and J lost 0, with 13 bases in between. Germline-derived CDR1 and CDR2 are MNHNS and SASEGT. The CDR3 nucleotides are TGTGCCAGCAGTGAAGTAGGAGGCTGGAGCTCCTATAATTCACCCCTCCACTTT. Translated: CASSEVGGWSSYNSPLHF.

This clone was found a few times. The chain uses TRBV20-1 and TRBJ2-7, with D possibly being TRBD2 (6 bases). V was shortened by 3 bases and J by 5 bases, with 8 bases between the two germline ends. The length of the CDR3 is 11 residues. Germline CDR1 is DFQATT and CDR2 is SNEGSKA (reference sequence). CDR3 bases: TGCAGTGCTAGCCGGGGGAACGAGCAGTACTTC. This codes for CSASRGNEQYF.

The V call is TRBV5-1, the J call TRBJ1-4, with D possibly TRBD1 on 5 matching bases. Germline V gene data show CDR1 as SGHRS and CDR2 as YFSETQ. V was cut by 5 bases and J by 4 bases, with 12 bases left in between. The CDR3 contains 14 residues. CDR3 amino acids: CASSAGFNNEKLFF. CDR3 in DNA: TGCGCCAGCAGTGCAGGGTTCAATAATGAAAAACTGTTTTTT. Looking up the rest from reference TRBV5-1 and TRBJ1-4 gives the full variable domain: KAGVTQTPRYLIKTRGQQVTLSCSPISGHRSVSWYQQTPGQGLQFLFEYFSETQRNKGNFPGRFSGRQFSNSRSEMNVSTLELGDSALYLCASSAGFNNEKLFFGSGTQLSVL.